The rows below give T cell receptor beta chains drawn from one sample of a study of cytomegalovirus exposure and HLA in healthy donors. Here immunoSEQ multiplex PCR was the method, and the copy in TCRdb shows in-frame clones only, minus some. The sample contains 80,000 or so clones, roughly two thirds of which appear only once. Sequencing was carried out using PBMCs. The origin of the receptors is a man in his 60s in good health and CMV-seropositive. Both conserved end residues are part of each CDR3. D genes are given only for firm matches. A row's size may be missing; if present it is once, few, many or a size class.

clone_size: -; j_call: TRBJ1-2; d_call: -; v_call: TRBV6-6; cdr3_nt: TGTGCCAGCAGCCTCGCACAGGGAGGGGGCTACACCTTC; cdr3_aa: CASSLAQGGGYTF
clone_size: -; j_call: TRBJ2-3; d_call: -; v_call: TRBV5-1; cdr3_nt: TGCGCCAGCACCGGAATGTTCCGGGGCACAGATACGCAGTATTTT; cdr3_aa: CASTGMFRGTDTQYF
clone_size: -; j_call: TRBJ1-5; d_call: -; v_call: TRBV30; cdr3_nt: TGTGCCTGGGCGGGACGTTTCAATCAGCCCCAGCATTTT; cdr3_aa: CAWAGRFNQPQHF
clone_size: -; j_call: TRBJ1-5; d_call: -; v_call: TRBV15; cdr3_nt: TGTGCCACCAGCAGAGACAGGGTTAGCAATCAGCCCCAGCATTTT; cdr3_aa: CATSRDRVSNQPQHF
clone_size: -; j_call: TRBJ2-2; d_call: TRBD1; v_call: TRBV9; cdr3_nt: TGTGCCAGCAGCGCGCGTCACAGGGGAGTTGGGGCCGGGGAGCTGTTTTTT; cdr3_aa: CASSARHRGVGAGELFF
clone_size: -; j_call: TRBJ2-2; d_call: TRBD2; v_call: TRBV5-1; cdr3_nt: TGCGCCAGCAGTTTGCTGACTAGCGGGATTATCCCCGGGGAGCTGTTTTTT; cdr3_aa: CASSLLTSGIIPGELFF
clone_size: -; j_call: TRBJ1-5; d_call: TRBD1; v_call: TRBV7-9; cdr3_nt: TGTGCCAGCAGCGAGACAGGGCACCATCAGCCCCAGCATTTT; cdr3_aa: CASSETGHHQPQHF
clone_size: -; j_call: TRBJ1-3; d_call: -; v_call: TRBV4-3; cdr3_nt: TGCGCCAGCAGCCAACGGACGGAGGCCACAAACACCATATATTTT; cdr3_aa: CASSQRTEATNTIYF
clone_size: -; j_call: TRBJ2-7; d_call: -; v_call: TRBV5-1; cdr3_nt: TGCGCCAGCAGCGTAGAAACAGGGTTTGGGGAGCAGTACTTC; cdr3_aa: CASSVETGFGEQYF
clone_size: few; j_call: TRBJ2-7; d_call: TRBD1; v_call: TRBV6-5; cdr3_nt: TGTGCCAGCCGGGACAGGTCCTACGAGCAGTACTTC; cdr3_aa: CASRDRSYEQYF
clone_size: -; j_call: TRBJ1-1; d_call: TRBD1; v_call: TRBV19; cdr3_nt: TGTGCCAGTAGTGACAGGGTCGAGGGGACTGAAGCTTTCTTT; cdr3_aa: CASSDRVEGTEAFF
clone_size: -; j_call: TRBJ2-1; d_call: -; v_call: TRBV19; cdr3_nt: TGTGCCAGTAGCCCCGGGACTGGGAACTACAATGAGCAGTTCTTC; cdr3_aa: CASSPGTGNYNEQFF
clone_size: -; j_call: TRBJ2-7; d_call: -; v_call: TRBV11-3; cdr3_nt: TGTGCCAGCAGCCGGTACGAGCAGTACTTC; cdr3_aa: CASSRYEQYF
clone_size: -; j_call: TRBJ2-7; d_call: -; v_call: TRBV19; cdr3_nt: TGTGCCAGTAGTATAAGGAGGACTACGGGCCCCTACGAGCAGTACTTC; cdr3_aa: CASSIRRTTGPYEQYF
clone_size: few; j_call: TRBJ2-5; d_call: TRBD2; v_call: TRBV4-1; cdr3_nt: TGCGCCAGCAGCCCTGCGGGAGGGCTCCTCGGGGAGACCCAGTACTTC; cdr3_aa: CASSPAGGLLGETQYF
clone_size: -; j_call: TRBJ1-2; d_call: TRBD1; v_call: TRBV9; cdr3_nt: TGTGCCAGCAGCGAGCGGACAGGGAATGGCTACACCTTC; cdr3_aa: CASSERTGNGYTF
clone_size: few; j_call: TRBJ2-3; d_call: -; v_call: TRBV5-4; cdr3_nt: TGTGCCAGCAGCTTGTCCGGGGGTGATACGCAGTATTTT; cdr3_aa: CASSLSGGDTQYF
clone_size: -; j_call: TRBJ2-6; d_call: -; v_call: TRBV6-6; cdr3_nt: TGTGCCAGCAGTTACCCTGACAGCTCTGGGGCCAACGTCCTGACTTTC; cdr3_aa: CASSYPDSSGANVLTF
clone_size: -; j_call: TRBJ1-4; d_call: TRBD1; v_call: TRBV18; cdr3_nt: TGTGCCAGCTCACCTGCTTTGACAGGGATGGGGAAACTGTTTTTT; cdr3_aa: CASSPALTGMGKLFF
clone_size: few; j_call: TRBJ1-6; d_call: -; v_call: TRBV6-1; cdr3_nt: TGTGCCAGCAGCAAATCTACAGGGACGACTTCACCCCTCCACTTT; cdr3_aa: CASSKSTGTTSPLHF
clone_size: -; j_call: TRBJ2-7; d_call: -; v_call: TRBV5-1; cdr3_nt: TGCGCCAGCAGCACTAGCTACGAGCAGTACTTC; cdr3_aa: CASSTSYEQYF